The present T cell receptor (beta chain) was sequenced within a study of CD8 T cells in Susac syndrome. General study points: The study conceded that relatively few individuals underwent its TCR sequencing and HLA analysis.

In regard to this clonotype: What it binds is not known.

Random hexamers were used to reverse transcribe the RNA input (about 0.5 to 1 ug). Multiplex immunoSEQ PCR targeted 54 Vbeta and 13 Jbeta TCR beta segments. Each CDR3 protein is one row after TCRdb ran MiXCR on the immunoSEQ multiplex PCR reads. The data hold 350,000 to 550,000 distinct CDR3 sequences, with 75% to 90% observed a single time. The V end was cut by 2 bases, the J end by 1 base, with 11 bases between. The CDR3 contains 15 residues. CDR1 MNHEY and CDR2 SMNVEV come from the germline V gene (reference sequence). Multiple sclerosis controls were treatment-naive patients with stable or active relapsing-remitting disease. Isolation of CD8+ and CD4+ T cells was performed negatively, whereas enrichment of TEMRA cells was done by FACS.

This clonotype was sampled from a human donor with multiple sclerosis. This chain uses TRBV27 with TRBJ1-1; D ambiguous. The sequenced sample consisted of CD8+ T cells from PBMCs. The CDR3 coding sequence is TGTGCCAGCAGTTTAAGCGTAGAGGCGAACACTGAAGCTTTCTTT. This encodes CASSLSVEANTEAFF.